What follows are 18 T cell receptor beta chains derived from one specimen sequenced in a study of T cell changes during pregnancy in multiple sclerosis. Generated by immunoSEQ multiplex PCR, the TCRdb table keeps only in-frame clones and is missing some. Found here are over 90,000 clones, 90% of them singletons; the top ten hold around 0.76%. The specimen comprised peripheral blood, sampled in the second trimester of pregnancy. Receptors originate from a female donor in good health, enrolled as a control in a pregnancy study.

J is TRBJ2-2 and V is TRBV4-3, with 11 nucleotides matching TRBD2. The junction had 6 bases not matched to a gene; V was cut back by 0 bases and J by 6 bases. The germline V gene has CDR1 LGHNA and CDR2 YSLEER. The CDR3 loop spans 17 amino acids. CDR3 DNA sequence: TGCGCCAGCAGCCAAGATACCGGGACTAGCGGCGCCGGGGAGCTGTTTTTT. Translation gives CASSQDTGTSGAGELFF.

The J gene is TRBJ1-2, the V gene TRBV28; 8 bases are a match to TRBD1. Germline V gene sequence: CDR1 MDHEN, CDR2 SYDVKM. Unmatched junction bases numbered 10, after V lost 3 bases and J lost 7 bases. This CDR3 spans 15 amino acids. CDR3 DNA sequence: TGTGCCAGCAGTTTCCGGACGCAGGGGGCACTTGGCTACACCTTC. Its translation is CASSFRTQGALGYTF.

The V call is TRBV6-4, the J call TRBJ1-2, with 10 bases lining up with TRBD1. Germline assignment: CDR1 MRHNA and CDR2 SNTAGT. The CDR3 has 15 amino acids. V lost 0 bases and J lost 8; bases outside the gene matches: 6. The CDR3 loop is CASSDSSGQGSGYTF. The CDR3 DNA reads as TGTGCCAGCAGTGACTCCTCGGGACAGGGGAGCGGCTACACCTTC.

This chain uses TRBV7-2 with TRBJ2-1; 9 bases agree with TRBD2. The junction had 4 bases not matched to a gene; V was cut back by 2 bases and J by 5 bases. The germline V gene encodes CDR1 SGHTA and CDR2 FQGNSA. CDR3 length: 15 amino acids. The CDR3 DNA reads as TGTGCCAGCAGCTTACGCGGGGGGGCGGACAATGAGCAGTTCTTC. This encodes CASSLRGGADNEQFF.

The V gene is TRBV6-1, the J gene TRBJ2-3; 7 nucleotides line up with TRBD2. The germline gives CDR1 MNHNS, CDR2 SASEGT. CDR3 length equals 16 residues. Losses at the gene ends were 3 bases for V and 9 bases for J; bases not matched to a gene: 15. The DNA for the CDR3 is TGTGCCAGCAGTGAGCAGCCGGGGGGTACCGCGGGGACGCAGTATTTT. This encodes CASSEQPGGTAGTQYF.

The chain links TRBV27 to TRBJ2-3, with TRBD1 identical over 8 bases. The CDR3 is 16 amino acids. The junction had 9 bases not matched to a gene; V was cut back by 3 bases and J by 4 bases. Germline V gives CDR1 MNHEY, CDR2 SMNVEV (reference sequence). CDR3 DNA sequence: TGTGCCAGCAGTTTGATGGGGACAGGAGGTCCAGATACGCAGTATTTT. Its protein product is CASSLMGTGGPDTQYF.

CDR3 coding DNA: TGTGCCAGCAGCGTACGGGCAGGGGGAGGATTTTATGGCTACACCTTC. It encodes CASSVRAGGGFYGYTF. The V call is TRBV9, the J call TRBJ1-2; 7 bases line up with TRBD1. Per the germline V gene, CDR1 is SGDLS and CDR2 is YYNGEE. The CDR3 spans 16 residues. V dropped 1 base and J dropped 5; count of bases not matched to a gene: 11.

This chain's CDR3 is CASSLGVAGAEQFF. CDR3 bases: TGTGCCAGCAGCTTAGGGGTTGCGGGGGCCGAGCAGTTCTTC. The rearrangement joins TRBV7-9 to TRBJ2-1, with a possible D match to TRBD2 (7 bases). The CDR3 is made up of 14 amino acids. Germline CDR1 and CDR2: SEHNR and FQNEAQ (reference sequence). The V end lost 1 base, the J end lost 10 bases, and 14 bases lay between the germline ends.

This clone was picked up one time. J is TRBJ2-1 and V is TRBV5-1, with D perhaps TRBD2 (5 bases). Germline V gene lookup returns CDR1 SGHRS and CDR2 YFSETQ. Between the trimmed V and J ends, which lost 5 bases and 6 bases, there was a span of 12 bases. The CDR3 runs 13 residues. The CDR3 DNA reads TGCGCCAGCAGGGAGGTCCGGGGCAATGAGCAGTTCTTC. Translated: CASREVRGNEQFF. Full variable domain (outside the CDR3, taken from reference TRBV5-1 and TRBJ2-1): KAGVTQTPRYLIKTRGQQVTLSCSPISGHRSVSWYQQTPGQGLQFLFEYFSETQRNKGNFPGRFSGRQFSNSRSEMNVSTLELGDSALYLCASREVRGNEQFFGPGTRLTVL.

This clone was recorded once. This rearrangement joins TRBV5-1 to TRBJ1-2, with D possibly matching TRBD1 (6 bases). Germline V gene sequence: CDR1 SGHRS, CDR2 YFSETQ. The CDR3 covers 15 residues. V dropped 0 bases and J dropped 6 bases, with 15 bases sitting between them. The CDR3 DNA sequence: TGCGCCAGCAGCTTGGGTTTGGCGGGGGCTGATGGCTACACCTTC. This translates into CASSLGLAGADGYTF.

The CDR3 here is CASTGGRAYGYTF. As DNA, the CDR3 is TGTGCCAGCACCGGTGGGAGGGCCTATGGCTACACCTTC. The gene calls are TRBV28 and TRBJ1-2; D is unclear. Germline V gives CDR1 MDHEN, CDR2 SYDVKM. The V end was cut by 7 bases, the J end by 4 bases, with 13 bases between. This CDR3 has 13 residues.

CDR3 sequence reads: CASSDSGLAGNEQFF. CDR3 DNA: TGTGCCAGCAGTGACTCAGGACTAGCGGGAAATGAGCAGTTCTTC. J is TRBJ2-1 and V is TRBV6-4; TRBD2 agrees at 12 bases. CDR3 length: 15 residues. V dropped 0 bases and J dropped 7; count of bases not matched to a gene: 1. CDR1 is MRHNA and CDR2 is SNTAGT in the germline V gene.

J is TRBJ2-7 and V is TRBV5-6; 12 bases align to TRBD2. The germline CDR1 and CDR2 sequences are SGHDT and YYEEEE. Trimming at V came to 5 bases and at J to 3 bases, leaving 6 bases not matched to a gene. This CDR3 region has 15 residues. The CDR3 DNA sequence: TGTGCCAGCAGACTCGGACTAGCGGGGATCTACGAGCAGTACTTC. This gives the protein CASRLGLAGIYEQYF. Together with reference TRBV5-6 and TRBJ2-7, the CDR3 gives the full variable domain: DAGVTQSPTHLIKTRGQQVTLRCSPKSGHDTVSWYQQALGQGPQFIFQYYEEEERQRGNFPDRFSGHQFPNYSSELNVNALLLGDSALYLCASRLGLAGIYEQYFGPGTRLTVT.

This sequence joins TRBV15 and TRBJ2-7, with 7 bases that match TRBD1. V lost 2 bases and J lost 4; bases outside the gene matches: 5. Germline CDR1 and CDR2: LNHNV and YYDKDF (reference sequence). This CDR3 has 14 amino acids. The CDR3 reads CATSRSGTVYEQYF. For the CDR3, the DNA is TGTGCCACCAGCAGATCCGGGACAGTTTACGAGCAGTACTTC.

The V gene is TRBV30, the J gene TRBJ1-5; D not resolved. The germline V gene has CDR1 GTSNPN and CDR2 SVGIG (reference sequence). The CDR3 is 15 residues long. Trimming left V 2 bases short and J 1 base short, with 12 bases between. CDR3 region: CAWSSGLPSNQPQHF. The CDR3 nucleotides read TGTGCCTGGAGTTCAGGACTCCCCAGCAATCAGCCCCAGCATTTT.

V and J are TRBV7-9 and TRBJ2-2; D perhaps matches TRBD2 (6 bases). Germline loops: CDR1 SEHNR, CDR2 FQNEAQ (reference sequence). CDR3 size: 14 residues. The ends were cut back, 8 bases at V and 4 bases at J, with 14 bases in the middle. The CDR3 loop reads CASSAGFITGELFF. The CDR3 DNA reads as TGTGCCAGCTCGGCGGGGTTTATCACCGGGGAGCTGTTTTTT.

The chain combines TRBV10-1 with TRBJ1-2; D remains unclear. The CDR3 contains 13 residues. The germline V and J ends were trimmed by 4 bases and 5 bases, with 11 bases remaining between them. Germline CDR1 WNHNN, CDR2 SYGVQD (reference sequence). The CDR3 nucleotides are TGCGCCAGCAGTGCGTTTCGGGGTTATGGCTACACCTTC. Protein: CASSAFRGYGYTF.

This chain links TRBV12-5 with TRBJ2-1; no reliable D call. This CDR3 is 14 amino acids long. Germline V gene lookup returns CDR1 LGHNT and CDR2 FRNRAP. With 5 bases removed from V and 2 bases from J, the gap between germline ends came to 10 bases. This CDR3 is CASGPPSPYNEQFF. CDR3 coding DNA: TGTGCTAGTGGTCCCCCGAGCCCCTACAATGAGCAGTTCTTC.